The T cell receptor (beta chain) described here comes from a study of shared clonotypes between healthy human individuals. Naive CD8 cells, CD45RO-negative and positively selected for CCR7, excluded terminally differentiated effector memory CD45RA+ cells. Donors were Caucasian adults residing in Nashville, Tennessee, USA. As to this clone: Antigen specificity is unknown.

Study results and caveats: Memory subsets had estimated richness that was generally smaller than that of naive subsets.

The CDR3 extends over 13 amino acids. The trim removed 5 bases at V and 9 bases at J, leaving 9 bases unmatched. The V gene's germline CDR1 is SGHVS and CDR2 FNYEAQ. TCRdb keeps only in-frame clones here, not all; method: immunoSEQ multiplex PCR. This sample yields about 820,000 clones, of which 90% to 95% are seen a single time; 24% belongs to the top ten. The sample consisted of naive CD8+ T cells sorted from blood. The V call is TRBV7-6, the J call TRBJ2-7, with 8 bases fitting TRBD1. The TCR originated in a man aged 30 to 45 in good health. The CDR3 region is CASSGGQGPGQYF. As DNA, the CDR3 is TGTGCCAGCAGCGGAGGACAGGGTCCGGGGCAGTACTTC.